One and the same sample provided the 8 T cell receptor beta chains below, sequenced in a study of radiation and T cells in renal cell carcinoma. Some clones are missing from TCRdb's copy, which holds only in-frame ones; the method was immunoSEQ multiplex PCR. The sample carries some 130,000 clones, more than 75% recorded once. Specified time point: blood 2 weeks post-SBRT. As to treatment: 15 Gy SBRT to primary tumor, nephrectomy 4 weeks later. Here the sequenced sample was blood, taken from a patient whose treatment included radiotherapy and nephrectomy. The receptors shown here come from a woman between 70 and 85 years old with renal cell carcinoma.

The chain combines TRBV4-1 with TRBJ2-7; the match to TRBD1 covers 9 bases. Germline-derived CDR1 and CDR2 are MGHRA and YSYEKL. CDR3 length: 16 residues. V lost 4 bases to trimming and J lost 3 bases; unmatched junction nucleotides: 10. The CDR3 reads CASSPREGQGLYEQYF. For the CDR3, the DNA is TGCGCCAGCAGCCCCCGGGAAGGACAGGGGCTCTACGAGCAGTACTTC.

The chain has TRBV6-5 and TRBJ1-1, with D perhaps matching TRBD1 (6 bases). V was cut by 2 bases and J by 5 bases, with 12 bases left in between. The CDR3 extends over 14 amino acids. Germline V gene sequence: CDR1 MNHEY, CDR2 SVGAGI. The CDR3 coding sequence is TGTGCCAGCAGTTACATGGACAGAAAAACTGAAGCTTTCTTT. Translated: CASSYMDRKTEAFF.

With regard to this clone: Other DNA sequences within the sample encode an identical CDR3. The chain links TRBV6-1 to TRBJ1-1; 10 bases align to TRBD1. This CDR3 has 15 amino acids. With V trimmed by 5 bases and J by 1 base, 4 bases remained unmatched. Germline V gene sequence: CDR1 MNHNS, CDR2 SASEGT. The CDR3 reads CASSTRDRGNTEAFF. The DNA of the CDR3 is TGTGCCAGCAGTACCCGGGACAGGGGGAACACTGAAGCTTTCTTT.

The CDR3 coding sequence is TGCGCCAGCAGCTTAGAACTAGCGGGGGCATTTGCGGGACTCGTGGATACGCAGTATTTT. This sequence encodes CASSLELAGAFAGLVDTQYF. The chain joins TRBV5-1 to TRBJ2-3, with TRBD2 matching over 11 bases. Looked up from germline, CDR1 is SGHRS and CDR2 is YFSETQ. V was pared by 2 bases and J by 6 bases, with 20 bases of the junction left unmatched. This CDR3 has 20 residues.

This clone was found once. J is TRBJ1-6 and V is TRBV30, with D hard to call. The CDR3 is 15 amino acids. CDR1 GTSNPN and CDR2 SVGIG come from the germline V gene (reference sequence). With 0 bases removed from V and 5 bases from J, the gap between germline ends came to 11 bases. The CDR3: CAWSVHQKDNSPLHF. CDR3 DNA sequence: TGTGCCTGGAGTGTACACCAGAAAGATAATTCACCCCTCCACTTT.

A note on this clone: The conserved closing phenylalanine or tryptophan is absent in this CDR3, likely reflecting a read error. It is unclear where the CDR3 begins or ends on the DNA, so no DNA is shown, and the CDR3 is as TCRdb lists it. The rearrangement uses TRBV4-2 and TRBJ2-3; TRBD2 is the table's D call and was not checked against the DNA. A total of 15 residues make up the CDR3, ends included. The germline gives CDR1 LGHNA, CDR2 YNFKEQ. The CDR3 loop reads CASSQEVGGIGGVSP.

The rearrangement links TRBV5-4 to TRBJ2-5; 12 bases agree with TRBD2. This CDR3 has 16 amino acids. Germline V gives CDR1 SGHNT, CDR2 YYREEE (reference sequence). J gave up 6 bases and V 0 bases, and 6 bases lay outside the gene matches. The CDR3 loop reads CASSLASTSGGKTQYF. The CDR3 region has the DNA TGTGCCAGCAGCTTGGCCTCGACTAGCGGGGGAAAGACCCAGTACTTC.

Comment on this clone: The same CDR3 can be traced to other DNA sequences in this sample. The CDR3 region has the DNA TGTGCCAGCAGTGTGGGAAATGAGCAGTTCTTC. It yields the protein CASSVGNEQFF. This sequence joins TRBV2 and TRBJ2-1; D not resolved. CDR1 SNHLY and CDR2 FYNNEI come from the germline V gene. V dropped 4 bases and J dropped 7 bases, with 5 bases sitting between them. CDR3 size: 11 residues. The full variable domain, completed using reference TRBV2 and TRBJ2-1, is EPEVTQTPSHQVTQMGQEVILRCVPISNHLYFYWYRQILGQKVEFLVSFYNNEISEKSEIFDDQFSVERPDGSNFTLKIRSTKLEDSAMYFCASSVGNEQFFGPGTRLTVL.